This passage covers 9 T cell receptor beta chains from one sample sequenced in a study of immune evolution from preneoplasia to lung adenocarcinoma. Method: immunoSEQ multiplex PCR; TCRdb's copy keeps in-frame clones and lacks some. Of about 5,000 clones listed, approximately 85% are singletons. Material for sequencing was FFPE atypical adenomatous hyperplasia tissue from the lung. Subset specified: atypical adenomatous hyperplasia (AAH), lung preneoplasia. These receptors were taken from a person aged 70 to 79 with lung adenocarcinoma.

The chain's CDR3 is CASSEKDVDEQFF. CDR3 sequence (DNA): TGTGCCAGCAGTGAAAAAGATGTCGATGAGCAGTTCTTC. The chain carries TRBV6-4 and TRBJ2-1; D ambiguous. Germline V gene data show CDR1 as MRHNA and CDR2 as SNTAGT. V lost 3 bases and J 8 bases, leaving 11 bases between the germline ends. This CDR3 comprises 13 residues.

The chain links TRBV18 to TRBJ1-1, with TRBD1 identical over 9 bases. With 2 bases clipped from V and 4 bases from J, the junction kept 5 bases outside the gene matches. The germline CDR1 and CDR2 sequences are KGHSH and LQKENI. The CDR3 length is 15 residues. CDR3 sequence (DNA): TGTGCCAGCTCACCAGGGACAGGGCTAGGCACTGAAGCTTTCTTT. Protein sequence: CASSPGTGLGTEAFF.

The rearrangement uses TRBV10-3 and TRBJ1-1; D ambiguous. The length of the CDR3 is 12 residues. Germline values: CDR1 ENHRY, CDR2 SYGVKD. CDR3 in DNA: TGTGCTACCGGGGAGGTGGACACTGAAGCTTTCTTT. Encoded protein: CATGEVDTEAFF.

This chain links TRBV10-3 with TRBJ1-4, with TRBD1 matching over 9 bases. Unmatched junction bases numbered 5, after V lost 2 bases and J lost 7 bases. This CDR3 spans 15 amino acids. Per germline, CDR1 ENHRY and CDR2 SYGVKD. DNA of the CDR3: TGTGCCATCAGTGAGCCGGGACAGGGCGGTGAAAAACTGTTTTTT. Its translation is CAISEPGQGGEKLFF.

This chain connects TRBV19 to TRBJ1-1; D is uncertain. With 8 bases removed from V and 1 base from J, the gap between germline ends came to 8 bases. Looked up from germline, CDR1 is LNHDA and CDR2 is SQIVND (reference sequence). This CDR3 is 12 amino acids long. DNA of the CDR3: TGTGCCAGTGCTGACAAGAACACTGAAGCTTTCTTT. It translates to CASADKNTEAFF.

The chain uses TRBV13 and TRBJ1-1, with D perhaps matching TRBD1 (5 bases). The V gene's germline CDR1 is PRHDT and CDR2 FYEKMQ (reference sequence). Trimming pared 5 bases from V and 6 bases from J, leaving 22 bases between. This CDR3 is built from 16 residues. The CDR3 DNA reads TGTGCCAGCAGCATCCGCTCTCCGCCAGGGATTCCTGAAGCTTTCTTT. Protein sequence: CASSIRSPPGIPEAFF.

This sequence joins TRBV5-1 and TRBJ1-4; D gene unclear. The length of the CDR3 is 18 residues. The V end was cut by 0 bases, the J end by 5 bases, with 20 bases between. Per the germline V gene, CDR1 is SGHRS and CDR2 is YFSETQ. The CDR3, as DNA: TGCGCCAGCAGCTTGGAAGGGTCAGGCCCTAGGAGGAATGAAAAACTGTTTTTT. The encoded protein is CASSLEGSGPRRNEKLFF.

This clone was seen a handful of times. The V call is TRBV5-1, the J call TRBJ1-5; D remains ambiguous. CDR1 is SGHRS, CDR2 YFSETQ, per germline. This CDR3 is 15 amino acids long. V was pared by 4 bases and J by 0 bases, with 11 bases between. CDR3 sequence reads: CASSPGSYSNQPQHF. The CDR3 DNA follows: TGCGCCAGCAGCCCCGGCAGTTATAGCAATCAGCCCCAGCATTTT.

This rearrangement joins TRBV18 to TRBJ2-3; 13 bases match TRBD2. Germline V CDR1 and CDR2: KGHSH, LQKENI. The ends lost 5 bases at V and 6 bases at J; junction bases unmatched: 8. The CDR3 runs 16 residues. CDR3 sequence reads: CASSIGTSGIHDTQYF. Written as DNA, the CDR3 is TGTGCCAGCTCAATCGGGACTAGCGGGATTCATGATACGCAGTATTTT.